Each of the 7 T cell receptor beta chains below was sequenced from the same sample in a study of T cell changes during pregnancy in multiple sclerosis. Clones were read by immunoSEQ multiplex PCR, and TCRdb kept only the in-frame ones, dropping some. The profile covers over 65,000 clones, with less than 95% appearing a single time and approximately 0.63% taken by the ten largest. The material was peripheral blood, obtained in the third trimester of pregnancy. These TCRs come from a female donor with multiple sclerosis, enrolled in a pregnancy study.

The chain combines TRBV9 with TRBJ1-6; possible D gene TRBD1, 6 bases. In germline, CDR1 is SGDLS, CDR2 YYNGEE. This CDR3 is built from 13 residues. V dropped 3 bases and J dropped 6 bases, with 7 bases sitting between them. In nucleotides, the CDR3 is TGTGCCAGCAGCGAAGGGGGTAATTCACCCCTCCACTTT. It yields the protein CASSEGGNSPLHF.

The chain recombines TRBV5-1 with TRBJ2-3; D remains unclear. V lost 0 bases, J lost 2 bases, and 4 bases lay in between. This CDR3 comprises 13 residues. Germline values: CDR1 SGHRS, CDR2 YFSETQ. CDR3: CASSLGLTDTQYF. The CDR3 nucleotides are TGCGCCAGCAGCTTGGGACTCACAGATACGCAGTATTTT. The full variable domain, completed using reference TRBV5-1 and TRBJ2-3, is KAGVTQTPRYLIKTRGQQVTLSCSPISGHRSVSWYQQTPGQGLQFLFEYFSETQRNKGNFPGRFSGRQFSNSRSEMNVSTLELGDSALYLCASSLGLTDTQYFGPGTRLTVL.

The gene calls are TRBV11-2 and TRBJ1-2, with D possibly matching TRBD1 (6 bases). The CDR3 has 13 amino acids. Trimming removed 5 bases at V and 0 bases at J, with 7 bases between. CDR1 and CDR2 from the germline V gene are SGHAT and FQNNGV. The CDR3: CASSRTANYGYTF. In DNA, the CDR3 is TGTGCCAGCAGCCGGACAGCTAACTATGGCTACACCTTC. Full variable domain (outside the CDR3, taken from reference TRBV11-2 and TRBJ1-2): EAGVAQSPRYKIIEKRQSVAFWCNPISGHATLYWYQQILGQGPKLLIQFQNNGVVDDSQLPKDRFSAERLKGVDSTLKIQPAKLEDSAVYLCASSRTANYGYTFGSGTRLTVV.

This clone came up once. J is TRBJ2-3 and V is TRBV15; TRBD1 is a possible D gene (5 bases). Between the trimmed V and J ends, which lost 5 bases and 2 bases, there was a span of 14 bases. This CDR3 region has 15 residues. The V gene's germline CDR1 is LNHNV and CDR2 YYDKDF (reference sequence). For the CDR3, the DNA is TGTGCCACCAGCCAGACAGCTACCTCCACAGATACGCAGTATTTT. It codes for CATSQTATSTDTQYF.

J is TRBJ2-5 and V is TRBV9, with TRBD1 identical over 7 bases. J was trimmed by 9 bases and V by 0 bases; bases with no gene match: 5. This CDR3 region has 13 residues. In germline, CDR1 is SGDLS, CDR2 YYNGEE. As DNA, the CDR3 is TGTGCCAGCAGCGTAGAAAGGGGGCCACCCCAGTACTTC. This gives the protein CASSVERGPPQYF. The complete variable domain, with remaining parts taken from reference TRBV9 and TRBJ2-5, reads DSGVTQTPKHLITATGQRVTLRCSPRSGDLSVYWYQQSLDQGLQFLIQYYNGEERAKGNILERFSAQQFPDLHSELNLSSLELGDSALYFCASSVERGPPQYFGPGTRLLVL.

V gene TRBV25-1 combines with J gene TRBJ1-5, with 11 bases identical to TRBD1. Germline CDR1 is MGHDK and CDR2 is SYGVNS. This CDR3 region has 14 residues. V was pared by 6 bases and J by 4 bases, with 2 bases of the junction left unmatched. CDR3 sequence reads: CASRGQGGNQPQHF. CDR3 nucleotides: TGTGCCAGCAGGGGACAGGGGGGAAATCAGCCCCAGCATTTT.

V usage is TRBV15 and J usage is TRBJ1-1; TRBD1 matches at 11 bases. The CDR3 runs to 16 residues. CDR1 LNHNV and CDR2 YYDKDF come from the germline V gene (reference sequence). V was pared by 5 bases and J by 4 bases, with 9 bases of the junction left unmatched. The CDR3 nucleotides are TGTGCCACCAGCGGGGCGTTGGGACAGGGGGGCACTGAAGCTTTCTTT. Translated, it gives CATSGALGQGGTEAFF.